The entry below describes one T cell receptor (beta chain). As yet, its antigen is unknown. Repertoires were generated with immunoSEQ multiplex PCR, while TCRdb's copy carries only in-frame clones and drops some. Of 11,000 or so clones in the sample, 65% to 85% were seen once. This record belongs to a study of chemoradiotherapy in HPV16-positive cancers. Study overall: Candidate HPV-specific clones and shared TCR motifs came from a couple of HPV16-positive patients.

Study-wide results and caveats: The functional HPV-specific definition rests on just two HPV16-positive patients. Candidate HPV-specific clones and E7-related TCR motifs grew in tumor during treatment.

V dropped 8 bases and J dropped 6 bases, with 15 bases sitting between them. The germline gives CDR1 SQVTM, CDR2 ANQGSEA. The CDR3 is 12 amino acids. Repeated repertoire sampling spanned the course of chemoradiotherapy. The source of this sequence is a human donor with HPV-associated anogenital cancer. Sample acquisition took place from a patient who underwent chemoradiotherapy. The genes are TRBV29-1 and TRBJ2-3; possibly TRBD1 for D (5 bases). CDR3 bases: TGCAGCACCCGACAGCATACTGATACGCAGTATTTT. Translating gives CSTRQHTDTQYF.